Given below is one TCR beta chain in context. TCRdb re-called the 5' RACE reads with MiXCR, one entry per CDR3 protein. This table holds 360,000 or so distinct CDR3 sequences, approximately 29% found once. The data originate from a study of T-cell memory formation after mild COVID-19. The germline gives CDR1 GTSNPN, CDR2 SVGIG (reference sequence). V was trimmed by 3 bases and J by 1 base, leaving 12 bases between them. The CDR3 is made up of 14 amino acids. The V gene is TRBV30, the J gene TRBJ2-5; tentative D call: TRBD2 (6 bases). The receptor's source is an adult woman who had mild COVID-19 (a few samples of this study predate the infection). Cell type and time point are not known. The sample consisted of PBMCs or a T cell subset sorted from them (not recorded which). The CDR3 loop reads CAWRGGQTQETQYF. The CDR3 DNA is TGTGCCTGGAGAGGAGGGCAAACCCAAGAGACCCAGTACTTC.